This T cell receptor beta chain is drawn from a study of T cell responses to AZD1222 COVID-19 vaccine. This CDR3 is 16 amino acids long. The ends lost 0 bases at V and 7 bases at J; junction bases unmatched: 11. Germline V gives CDR1 MNHEY, CDR2 SMNVEV (reference sequence). Method: immunoSEQ multiplex PCR; TCRdb's copy keeps in-frame clones and lacks some. The table shows 75,000 to 100,000 clones, with nearly 90% occurring only once. The receptor's source is an adult in good health. Sequencing was performed on peripheral blood, taken on day 0 of AZD1222 vaccination. The gene calls are TRBV27 and TRBJ1-2; 7 bases match TRBD1. CDR3 sequence reads: CASSLSGGMTISGYTF. The CDR3 DNA follows: TGTGCCAGCAGTTTATCAGGGGGCATGACAATCAGTGGCTACACCTTC.